This TCR beta chain was found in a study of shared clonotypes between healthy human individuals. Study context: The study used three CD4 naive, three CD4 memory, two CD8 naive and one CD8 memory plate per donor.

Assay: immunoSEQ multiplex PCR; the TCRdb copy retains only in-frame clones and omits some. The sample lists about 2.1 million clones, roughly 93% occurring once. Only CD45RO-negative cells positively selected for CCR7 counted as naive CD8 cells, so terminally differentiated effector memory CD45RA+ cells were excluded. CDR1 and CDR2 from the germline V gene are MDHEN and SYDVKM. Trimming took 0 bases from V and 4 from J, leaving 12 bases between them. This CDR3 has 16 residues. This sequence joins TRBV28 and TRBJ2-2; D possibly corresponds to TRBD2 (5 bases). The sequence was collected from a man aged 18 to 29 in good health. Some clones in this sample may be carry-over from other donors' samples. The sample taken for sequencing was naive CD8+ T cells from PBMCs. The CDR3 DNA reads TGTGCCAGCAGTTTATGGAGGACTCTACGCACCGGGGAGCTGTTTTTT. Translating gives CASSLWRTLRTGELFF. Filled out from reference TRBV28 and TRBJ2-2, the complete variable domain reads DVKVTQSSRYLVKRTGEKVFLECVQDMDHENMFWYRQDPGLGLRLIYFSYDVKMKEKGDIPEGYSVSREKKERFSLILESASTNQTSMYLCASSLWRTLRTGELFFGEGSRLTVL.